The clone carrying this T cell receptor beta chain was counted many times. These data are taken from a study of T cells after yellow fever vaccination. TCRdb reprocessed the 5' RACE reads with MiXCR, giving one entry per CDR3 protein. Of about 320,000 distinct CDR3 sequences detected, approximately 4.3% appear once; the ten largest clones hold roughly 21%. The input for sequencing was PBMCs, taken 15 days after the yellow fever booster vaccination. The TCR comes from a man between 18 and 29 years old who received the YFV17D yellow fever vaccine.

CDR3 DNA sequence: TGTGCCAGCAGCGTAGATTTCGGTCCACCCCTCCACTTT. This translates into CASSVDFGPPLHF. The rearrangement links TRBV9 to TRBJ1-6, with D unresolved. The germline CDR1 and CDR2 sequences are SGDLS and YYNGEE. V lost 0 bases, J lost 11 bases, and 9 bases lay in between. The CDR3 contains 13 residues.